These 17 T cell receptor beta chains originate from one sample sequenced in a study of technical replicates of blood from several donors. Some clones are missing from TCRdb's copy, which holds only in-frame ones; the method was immunoSEQ multiplex PCR. The sample consists of approximately 79,000 clones, around 96% of them appearing once. Sequenced: T cells isolated from PBMCs. The source is a human donor in good health.

The chain employs TRBV5-4 and TRBJ2-3, with 14 bases fitting TRBD2. J lost 6 bases, V lost 4 bases, and 4 bases had no gene match. The CDR3 sequence is 15 residues long. Looked up from germline, CDR1 is SGHNT and CDR2 is YYREEE (reference sequence). The CDR3 DNA sequence: TGTGCCAGCAGCGAGGGACTAGCGGGAGATGATACGCAGTATTTT. It encodes CASSEGLAGDDTQYF. Variable domain in full (rest from reference TRBV5-4 and TRBJ2-3): ETGVTQSPTHLIKTRGQQVTLRCSSQSGHNTVSWYQQALGQGPQFIFQYYREEENGRGNFPPRFSGLQFPNYSSELNVNALELDDSALYLCASSEGLAGDDTQYFGPGTRLTVL.

The chain links TRBV9 to TRBJ2-1, with 8 positions matching TRBD2. V shed 3 bases, J shed 3 bases, and the junction held 2 bases outside the gene matches. The length of the CDR3 is 14 residues. Looked up from germline, CDR1 is SGDLS and CDR2 is YYNGEE. CDR3 in amino acids: CASSASGLYNEQFF. The CDR3 region has the DNA TGTGCCAGCAGCGCTAGCGGGCTCTACAATGAGCAGTTCTTC. Combining the CDR3 with reference TRBV9 and TRBJ2-1 gives the whole variable domain DSGVTQTPKHLITATGQRVTLRCSPRSGDLSVYWYQQSLDQGLQFLIQYYNGEERAKGNILERFSAQQFPDLHSELNLSSLELGDSALYFCASSASGLYNEQFFGPGTRLTVL.

The rearrangement uses TRBV11-3 and TRBJ1-2; D might be TRBD1 (5 bases). CDR1 SGHNT and CDR2 YENEEA come from the germline V gene. Trimming took off 4 bases at V and 2 bases at J, with 20 bases between the two ends. The CDR3 loop spans 17 amino acids. CDR3 amino acids: CASSYESPGSPNYGYTF. The DNA for the CDR3 is TGTGCCAGCAGCTACGAATCCCCAGGGTCCCCAAACTATGGCTACACCTTC.

This chain joins TRBV4-1 and TRBJ2-1; no definite D call. The germline V and J ends were trimmed by 1 base and 7 bases, with 14 bases remaining between them. Germline CDR1 reads MGHRA; CDR2 reads YSYEKL. The CDR3 contains 15 residues. The CDR3 DNA reads TGCGCCAGCAGCCAAGTGCTGGAGTTAGCTAATGAGCAGTTCTTC. This gives the protein CASSQVLELANEQFF.

This chain connects TRBV9 to TRBJ2-3; D is ambiguous. With 4 bases removed from V and 4 bases from J, the gap between germline ends came to 10 bases. The CDR3 is made up of 13 amino acids. The germline V gene has CDR1 SGDLS and CDR2 YYNGEE. The CDR3 coding sequence is TGTGCCAGCAGCATAGCTGTCGCAGATACGCAGTATTTT. This codes for CASSIAVADTQYF.

The gene calls are TRBV27 and TRBJ1-1; 9 bases line up with TRBD1. J was trimmed by 1 base and V by 3 bases; bases with no gene match: 3. The CDR3 loop spans 15 amino acids. Looked up from germline, CDR1 is MNHEY and CDR2 is SMNVEV (reference sequence). The DNA for the CDR3 is TGTGCCAGCAGTTTGGACAGGGGTCCGAACACTGAAGCTTTCTTT. Translation gives CASSLDRGPNTEAFF.

The V gene is TRBV19, the J gene TRBJ1-1; D possibly corresponds to TRBD1 (5 bases). CDR3 size: 14 residues. Trimming removed 6 bases from V and 1 base from J, with 12 bases in between. The germline V gene encodes CDR1 LNHDA and CDR2 SQIVND (reference sequence). The CDR3 region is CASRTGQANTEAFF. The CDR3 DNA reads as TGTGCCAGTAGAACAGGCCAAGCGAACACTGAAGCTTTCTTT.

The rearrangement uses TRBV6-6 and TRBJ1-1, with TRBD1 matching over 7 bases. This CDR3 comprises 14 residues. Germline trimming cut 10 bases from V and 6 bases from J; bases unmatched to any gene: 14. The V gene's germline CDR1 is MNHNY and CDR2 SVGAGI (reference sequence). CDR3 DNA: TGTGCCACCAAACGACAGGGTCGTGTCCCTGAAGCTTTCTTT. Its translation: CATKRQGRVPEAFF.

V and J are TRBV2 and TRBJ2-7, with D perhaps matching TRBD2 (6 bases). Germline V lookup: CDR1 SNHLY, CDR2 FYNNEI. This CDR3 has 14 residues. V was trimmed by 1 base and J by 3 bases, leaving 10 bases between them. The CDR3 is CASSEGGVSYEQYF. The CDR3 DNA is TGTGCCAGCAGTGAAGGGGGGGTGAGCTACGAGCAGTACTTC.

The gene calls are TRBV30 and TRBJ1-5, with 9 bases matching TRBD1. The CDR3 totals 15 residues. With V trimmed by 2 bases and J by 3 bases, 5 bases remained unmatched. Looked up from germline, CDR1 is GTSNPN and CDR2 is SVGIG (reference sequence). The CDR3 bases are TGTGCCTGGAGTACCGGGACAGGGCTCAATCAGCCCCAGCATTTT. It translates to CAWSTGTGLNQPQHF.

The chain joins TRBV30 to TRBJ1-2; D is undetermined. V lost 2 bases and J 7 bases, leaving 17 bases between the germline ends. CDR1 is GTSNPN and CDR2 is SVGIG in the germline V gene (reference sequence). This CDR3 comprises 14 residues. Written as DNA, the CDR3 is TGTGCCTGGAGTAATCTAGCTAGTGTTTCTGGCTACACCTTC. Protein: CAWSNLASVSGYTF.

The V call is TRBV5-4, the J call TRBJ2-7; 7 nucleotides agree with TRBD1. With V trimmed by 4 bases and J by 6 bases, 10 bases remained unmatched. Germline CDR1 is SGHNT and CDR2 is YYREEE (reference sequence). The CDR3 extends over 14 amino acids. The CDR3 sequence is CASSQTGTASEQYF. CDR3 bases: TGTGCCAGCAGCCAGACCGGGACAGCAAGCGAGCAGTACTTC.

This chain links TRBV7-2 with TRBJ2-7; 7 positions agree with TRBD2. V shed 7 bases and J 2 bases; nucleotides not matched to a gene: 5. Germline V lookup: CDR1 SGHTA, CDR2 FQGNSA. The CDR3 extends over 13 amino acids. The CDR3 region is CASTERGTYEQYF. The CDR3 region has the DNA TGTGCCAGCACTGAGCGGGGAACCTACGAGCAGTACTTC.

The chain has TRBV19 and TRBJ1-3; possible D gene TRBD1, 5 bases. In germline, CDR1 is LNHDA, CDR2 SQIVND (reference sequence). The CDR3 contains 16 residues. The ends were cut back, 6 bases at V and 0 bases at J, with 15 bases in the middle. The CDR3 protein is CASSPYQQVSGNTIYF. In nucleotides, the CDR3 is TGTGCCAGTAGCCCATACCAACAGGTCTCTGGAAACACCATATATTTT. The complete variable domain, with remaining parts taken from reference TRBV19 and TRBJ1-3, reads DGGITQSPKYLFRKEGQNVTLSCEQNLNHDAMYWYRQDPGQGLRLIYYSQIVNDFQKGDIAEGYSVSREKKESFPLTVTSAQKNPTAFYLCASSPYQQVSGNTIYFGEGSWLTVV.

This clone was detected once. The chain is built from TRBV7-9 and TRBJ1-1, with D perhaps TRBD1 (5 bases). The CDR3 has 16 residues. Per germline, CDR1 SEHNR and CDR2 FQNEAQ (reference sequence). Between the trimmed V and J ends, which lost 4 bases and 0 bases, there was a span of 15 bases. The CDR3 is CASSSGHRSMNTEAFF. The CDR3 DNA reads TGTGCCAGCAGCTCCGGACACAGGTCCATGAACACTGAAGCTTTCTTT.

The V call is TRBV27, the J call TRBJ2-1; D might be TRBD1 (6 bases). The CDR3 has 15 residues. From germline, CDR1 is MNHEY and CDR2 SMNVEV (reference sequence). Trimming took off 2 bases at V and 8 bases at J, with 16 bases between the two ends. The chain's CDR3 is CASSLQGSSVDEQFF. CDR3 in DNA: TGTGCCAGCAGTTTACAGGGGTCTTCTGTGGATGAGCAGTTCTTC.

The rearrangement uses TRBV30 and TRBJ2-1; 7 bases agree with TRBD2. CDR3 length: 12 residues. J gave up 5 bases and V 3 bases, and 1 base lay outside the gene matches. Germline CDR1 and CDR2: GTSNPN and SVGIG (reference sequence). The CDR3 DNA sequence: TGTGCCTGGAGGGGGGGGAACAATGAGCAGTTCTTC. As protein: CAWRGGNNEQFF.